These 28 T cell receptor beta chains share one sample of origin, sequenced in a study of identical twins (dated by TCRdb to 2016 to 2017). Receptor libraries were prepared by 5' RACE. These reads were obtained on an Illumina HiSeq 2000. In-frame beta chains were kept once TCRdb had trimmed the public reads at Q25 with fastp and called clones with MiXCR. Under each unique CDR3 protein, matching rows form one entry showing the most common genes and DNA. Recorded for this sample are 1.5 million to 2 million distinct CDR3 sequences; under 35% of them occurred a single time. Roughly 0.3% of the sample is held by the ten biggest clonotypes. Sequenced input: cord blood. The origin of the receptors is a newborn girl in good health.

This clonotype showed up many times. The chain combines TRBV14 with TRBJ1-2, with a possible D match to TRBD1 (6 bases). CDR1 is SGHDN and CDR2 is FVKESK in the germline V gene. The CDR3 runs to 14 residues. Between the trimmed V and J ends, which lost 1 base and 5 bases, there was a span of 11 bases. The CDR3 DNA reads TGTGCCAGCAGCCAAGGTGGACAGCAGTATGGCTACACCTTC. It specifies CASSQGGQQYGYTF.

The chain has TRBV27 and TRBJ1-1, with 9 bases lining up with TRBD1. Unmatched junction bases numbered 7, after V lost 1 base and J lost 10 bases. Germline V gene lookup returns CDR1 MNHEY and CDR2 SMNVEV (reference sequence). The length of the CDR3 is 14 residues. DNA for the CDR3: TGTGCCAGCAGTTTATTTGCCGAGGACAGGGGAGCTTTCTTT. This translates into CASSLFAEDRGAFF.

This clonotype has a single count. The chain couples TRBV27 to TRBJ1-5, with 7 nucleotides matching TRBD1. The CDR3 is 17 amino acids. Per the germline V gene, CDR1 is MNHEY and CDR2 is SMNVEV (reference sequence). With 4 bases clipped from V and 11 bases from J, the junction kept 20 bases outside the gene matches. The CDR3 DNA follows: TGTGCCAGCAGTTCCACCGGGGGACAGATGTACCAAGAGACCCAGCATTTT. This sequence encodes CASSSTGGQMYQETQHF.

In this sample, this clonotype turned up many times. The V call is TRBV29-1, the J call TRBJ2-5; D remains ambiguous. The CDR3 consists of 12 residues. Germline-derived CDR1 and CDR2 are SQVTM and ANQGSEA. Trimming took off 4 bases at V and 4 bases at J, with 10 bases between the two ends. CDR3 residues: CSVAGRGETQYF. The CDR3 DNA reads TGCAGCGTTGCGGGTAGAGGAGAGACCCAGTACTTC.

This clonotype came up a few times. The rearrangement joins TRBV5-1 to TRBJ2-7, with a possible D match to TRBD2 (6 bases). Trimming removed 1 base at V and 3 bases at J, with 14 bases between. The CDR3 is 15 amino acids. Per germline, CDR1 SGHRS and CDR2 YFSETQ. The DNA for the CDR3 is TGCGCCAGCAGCTTGTCTACGGGAGAACACTACGAGCAGTACTTC. It yields the protein CASSLSTGEHYEQYF.

This clonotype has more than one count but fewer than ten. The genes are TRBV6-1 and TRBJ1-1; 9 bases fit TRBD1. V dropped 5 bases and J dropped 6; count of bases not matched to a gene: 7. Germline assignment: CDR1 MNHNS and CDR2 SASEGT. The CDR3 sequence is 14 residues long. CDR3 sequence (DNA): TGTGCCAGCAGTTTCACAGGGGGCAGGGCTGAAGCTTTCTTT. This sequence encodes CASSFTGGRAEAFF.

The sample holds a few counts of this clonotype. The chain is built from TRBV11-2 and TRBJ2-3, with 13 bases matching TRBD2. This CDR3 is 16 amino acids long. The germline V gene has CDR1 SGHAT and CDR2 FQNNGV. Unmatched junction bases numbered 4, after V lost 3 bases and J lost 4 bases. CDR3: CASSFRTSGRADTQYF. The CDR3 DNA follows: TGTGCCAGCAGCTTTCGGACTAGCGGGAGAGCAGATACGCAGTATTTT.

This clonotype has only a few counts. The chain couples TRBV5-6 to TRBJ2-3, with 8 bases lining up with TRBD1. Germline V CDR1 and CDR2: SGHDT, YYEEEE. The CDR3 loop spans 15 amino acids. The trim removed 4 bases at V and 2 bases at J, leaving 6 bases unmatched. CDR3 residues: CASSLKTGVTDTQYF. CDR3 sequence (DNA): TGTGCCAGCAGCCTGAAGACAGGGGTCACAGATACGCAGTATTTT.

V and J are TRBV7-9 and TRBJ2-3, with 14 bases matching TRBD2. V lost 4 bases, J lost 0 bases, and 6 bases stayed unmatched. The CDR3 is 18 amino acids. The germline CDR1 and CDR2 sequences are SEHNR and FQNEAQ (reference sequence). In nucleotides, the CDR3 is TGTGCCAGCAGCTCAGGGACTAGCGGGGGCTTTAGCACAGATACGCAGTATTTT. It yields the protein CASSSGTSGGFSTDTQYF.

The J gene is TRBJ1-4, the V gene TRBV29-1, with D uncertain. Trimming took 4 bases from V and 5 from J, leaving 11 bases between them. The germline V gene encodes CDR1 SQVTM and CDR2 ANQGSEA. The CDR3 loop spans 13 amino acids. The CDR3, as DNA: TGCAGCGTTGGCGGCAGTCTCAATGAAAAACTGTTTTTT. Translated: CSVGGSLNEKLFF.

Regarding this clonotype: Possible read error: a much larger clone is one base away. This chain connects TRBV4-1 to TRBJ2-6; possibly TRBD1 for D (5 bases). Germline CDR1 MGHRA, CDR2 YSYEKL. The CDR3 has 19 residues. The CDR3 loop is CASSLRVVKFFSGANALTF. CDR3 DNA: TGCGCCAGCAGCCTCAGGGTCGTTAAGTTCTTCTCTGGGGCCAACGCCCTGACTTTC.

The CDR3 bases are TGCAGTGCTAGTTTTGGACCGACCCCCTATAATTCACCCCTCCACTTT. Translated: CSASFGPTPYNSPLHF. This chain joins TRBV20-1 and TRBJ1-6; D remains ambiguous. Trimming stripped 3 bases from V and 2 bases from J, with 14 bases between. CDR1 is DFQATT and CDR2 is SNEGSKA in the germline V gene (reference sequence). The CDR3 extends over 16 amino acids.

This sequence joins TRBV20-1 and TRBJ2-1, with 8 nucleotides matching TRBD2. The J call may not be correct, given that the DNA end is closer to TRBJ2-7. The CDR3 is 18 residues long. Germline V gene sequence: CDR1 DFQATT, CDR2 SNEGSKA (reference sequence). DNA of the CDR3: TGCAGTGCTAAATCTACGGGACTAGACCCCGCCTCCTACAATGAGCAGTACTTC. It is translated as CSAKSTGLDPASYNEQYF.

J is TRBJ2-3 and V is TRBV28; possibly TRBD2 for D (6 bases). The germline V gene has CDR1 MDHEN and CDR2 SYDVKM. Trimming took 2 bases from V and 5 from J, leaving 14 bases between them. The CDR3 length is 15 residues. CDR3: CASSLGGPSLDTQYF. The CDR3 DNA reads as TGTGCCAGCAGTTTAGGAGGGCCCAGCTTAGATACGCAGTATTTT.

Comment on this clonotype: The junction departs from germline at one end; a sequencing error may be responsible. The genes are TRBV5-6 and TRBJ2-4; 9 bases are shared with TRBD1. Germline V lookup: CDR1 SGHDT, CDR2 YYEEEE. The CDR3 consists of 19 residues. The CDR3 nucleotides read TGTGCCAGCAGCTTGGGTTTGACAGGGGGAACTTTTGGCAAAAACATTCGGTACTTC. Residues: CASSLGLTGGTFGKNIRYF.

This clonotype was detected only once. The J gene is TRBJ1-4, the V gene TRBV7-9, with D possibly TRBD1 on 5 matching bases. The germline CDR1 and CDR2 sequences are SEHNR and FQNEAQ (reference sequence). V was cut by 4 bases and J by 3 bases, with 9 bases left in between. This CDR3 is 14 amino acids long. The CDR3 bases are TGTGCCAGCAGCTCGGGACGGTCTAATGAAAAACTGTTTTTT. Translated: CASSSGRSNEKLFF. Full variable domain (outside the CDR3, taken from reference TRBV7-9 and TRBJ1-4): DTGVSQNPRHKITKRGQNVTFRCDPISEHNRLYWYRQTLGQGPEFLTYFQNEAQLEKSRLLSDRFSAERPKGSFSTLEIQRTEQGDSAMYLCASSSGRSNEKLFFGSGTQLSVL.

The chain carries TRBV5-1 and TRBJ2-3; tentative D call: TRBD1 (6 bases). Germline assignment: CDR1 SGHRS and CDR2 YFSETQ. V was shortened by 2 bases and J by 4 bases, with 11 bases between the two germline ends. The CDR3 extends over 14 amino acids. As DNA, the CDR3 is TGCGCCAGCAGCTTTGCAGGGGTGCCAGATACGCAGTATTTT. Protein: CASSFAGVPDTQYF.

This clonotype showed up just once. This may arise from a read error, as a much more abundant clone is one base away. The CDR3 does not end in the conserved phenylalanine or tryptophan, so this is likely a read error. The genes are TRBV4-1 and TRBJ2-3, with D perhaps matching TRBD2 (5 bases). The V end was cut by 0 bases, the J end by 0 bases, with 7 bases between. CDR3 length: 15 amino acids. The germline gives CDR1 MGHRA, CDR2 YSYEKL. The CDR3 is CASSQDRTSTDTQYL. CDR3 nucleotides: TGCGCCAGCAGCCAAGATAGGACTAGCACAGATACGCAGTATTTA.

This clonotype was recorded a few times. The chain combines TRBV5-1 with TRBJ1-4, with a tentative D call TRBD1 (5 bases). Germline CDR1 is SGHRS and CDR2 is YFSETQ. The V end was cut by 0 bases, the J end by 6 bases, with 9 bases between. The CDR3 extends over 14 amino acids. Here the CDR3 DNA reads TGCGCCAGCAGCTTGGGAAGGGGAGATGAAAAACTGTTTTTT. As protein: CASSLGRGDEKLFF. The whole variable domain, remainder taken from reference TRBV5-1 and TRBJ1-4, is KAGVTQTPRYLIKTRGQQVTLSCSPISGHRSVSWYQQTPGQGLQFLFEYFSETQRNKGNFPGRFSGRQFSNSRSEMNVSTLELGDSALYLCASSLGRGDEKLFFGSGTQLSVL.

This clonotype was seen a handful of times. CDR3 coding DNA: TGTGCCAGTACGGGAGACGCTTATAGCAATCAGCCCCAGCATTTT. It codes for CASTGDAYSNQPQHF. The chain joins TRBV19 to TRBJ1-5; D is undetermined. Germline assignment: CDR1 LNHDA and CDR2 SQIVND (reference sequence). The ends were cut back, 7 bases at V and 0 bases at J, with 13 bases in the middle. The CDR3 runs 15 residues. The variable domain in full, completed from reference TRBV19 and TRBJ1-5, reads DGGITQSPKYLFRKEGQNVTLSCEQNLNHDAMYWYRQDPGQGLRLIYYSQIVNDFQKGDIAEGYSVSREKKESFPLTVTSAQKNPTAFYLCASTGDAYSNQPQHFGDGTRLSIL.

The chain is built from TRBV12-3 or TRBV12-4 and TRBJ2-7; TRBD2 matches at 7 bases. The CDR3 runs 15 residues. V was clipped by 0 bases and J by 4 bases; unmatched bases: 6. The CDR3 reads CASSLAGGGPYEQYF. For the CDR3, the DNA is TGTGCCAGCAGTTTAGCCGGGGGAGGGCCATACGAGCAGTACTTC.

About this clonotype itself: This may stem from a read error, because a much larger clone lies one nucleotide away. The genes are TRBV4-2 and TRBJ2-1; perhaps TRBD2 as D (6 bases). Trimming stripped 5 bases from V and 10 bases from J, with 21 bases between. The CDR3 has 15 residues. Germline V CDR1 and CDR2: LGHNA, YNFKEQ. This CDR3 reads CASSEPFTSSDEQFF. CDR3 bases: TGTGCCAGCAGCGAGCCGTTTACTAGCTCCGACGAGCAGTTCTTC.

The chain is built from TRBV9 and TRBJ2-1; 9 positions agree with TRBD2. CDR3 length: 16 amino acids. The germline V gene encodes CDR1 SGDLS and CDR2 YYNGEE. After removal of 3 bases from V and 4 bases from J, the junction contained 8 bases not matched to a gene. CDR3 nucleotides: TGTGCCAGCAGCGCGACTAGCGGTCTAACATACAATGAGCAGTTCTTC. As protein: CASSATSGLTYNEQFF.

V and J are TRBV12-3 or TRBV12-4 and TRBJ1-1, with D unresolved. Trimming removed 9 bases at V and 0 bases at J, with 8 bases between. The CDR3 has 12 amino acids. The CDR3 reads CASGRLNTEAFF. The CDR3, as DNA: TGTGCCAGTGGACGGCTGAACACTGAAGCTTTCTTT.

This clonotype was counted at least ten times. V is TRBV29-1 and J is TRBJ2-3; the match to TRBD1 covers 9 bases. Trimming took 7 bases from V and 3 from J; bases not matched to a gene: 8. The CDR3 has 14 amino acids. The V gene's germline CDR1 is SQVTM and CDR2 ANQGSEA. Here the CDR3 reads CSAGQGRETDTQYF. The CDR3 nucleotides read TGCAGCGCGGGACAGGGTCGGGAAACAGATACGCAGTATTTT.

This clonotype was seen more than once but under ten times. The chain recombines TRBV15 with TRBJ2-1; TRBD2 is a possible D gene (5 bases). In germline, CDR1 is LNHNV, CDR2 YYDKDF (reference sequence). This CDR3 has 16 amino acids. Trimming took off 0 bases at V and 2 bases at J, with 11 bases between the two ends. The CDR3 coding sequence is TGTGCCACCAGCAGAGATTCCACTAGGGCCTACAATGAGCAGTTCTTC. Translating gives CATSRDSTRAYNEQFF.

The rearrangement joins TRBV7-2 to TRBJ2-2, with 7 positions matching TRBD2. CDR1 is SGHTA, CDR2 FQGNSA, per germline. The CDR3 covers 15 residues. Trimming at V came to 1 base and at J to 4 bases, leaving 3 bases not matched to a gene. The CDR3, as DNA: TGTGCCAGCAGCTTAGTCCAGCGGGGCACCGGGGAGCTGTTTTTT. Its protein product is CASSLVQRGTGELFF.

V gene TRBV14 combines with J gene TRBJ2-3; TRBD1 might be the D (5 bases). The germline gives CDR1 SGHDN, CDR2 FVKESK. The CDR3 runs 16 residues. V was trimmed by 4 bases and J by 1 base, leaving 15 bases between them. The CDR3 region is CASSPVFDRGTDTQYF. CDR3 DNA sequence: TGTGCCAGCAGCCCCGTGTTCGACAGAGGCACAGATACGCAGTATTTT.